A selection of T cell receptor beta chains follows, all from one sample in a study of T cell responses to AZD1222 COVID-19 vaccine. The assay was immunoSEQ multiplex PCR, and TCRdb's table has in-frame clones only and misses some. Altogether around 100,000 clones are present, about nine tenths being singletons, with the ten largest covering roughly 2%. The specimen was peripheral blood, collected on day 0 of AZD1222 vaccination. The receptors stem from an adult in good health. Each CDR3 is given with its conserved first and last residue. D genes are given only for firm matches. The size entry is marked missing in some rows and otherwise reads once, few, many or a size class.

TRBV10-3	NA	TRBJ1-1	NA	CAISPGRGTEAFF	TGTGCCATCAGTCCAGGGCGGGGCACTGAAGCTTTCTTT
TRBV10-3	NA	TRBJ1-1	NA	CAISAPFVPSLRDTRDTEAFF	TGTGCCATCAGTGCCCCCTTTGTCCCAAGTCTCCGGGACACCAGGGACACTGAAGCTTTCTTT
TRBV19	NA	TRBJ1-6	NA	CASSPTGGLSPLHF	TGTGCCAGTAGTCCTACGGGGGGGCTATCACCCCTCCACTTT
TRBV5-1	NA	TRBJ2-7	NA	CASRFVQAGYYEQYF	TGCGCCAGCAGATTCGTGCAAGCAGGGTACTACGAGCAGTACTTC
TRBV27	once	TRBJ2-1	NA	CASSPLQISSYNEQFF	TGTGCCAGCAGCCCCCTACAGATAAGCTCCTACAATGAGCAGTTCTTC
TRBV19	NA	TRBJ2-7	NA	CASSGGTLAYEQYF	TGTGCCAGTAGTGGGGGGACACTCGCCTACGAGCAGTACTTC
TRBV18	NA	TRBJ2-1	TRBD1	CASSEGQGAYNEQFF	TGTGCCAGCTCGGAAGGACAGGGGGCCTACAATGAGCAGTTCTTC
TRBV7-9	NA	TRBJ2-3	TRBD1	CASGQGTGVADTQYF	TGTGCCAGCGGACAGGGGACAGGGGTTGCAGATACGCAGTATTTT
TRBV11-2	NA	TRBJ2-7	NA	CASSLGPGQAYEQYF	TGTGCCAGCAGCTTAGGCCCTGGACAAGCCTACGAGCAGTACTTC
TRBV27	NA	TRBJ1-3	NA	CASSHGTEGNTIYF	TGTGCCAGCAGCCACGGGACCGAGGGAAACACCATATATTTT
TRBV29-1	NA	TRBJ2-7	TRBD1	CSVDPTGARYEQYF	TGCAGCGTTGACCCGACAGGGGCTAGGTACGAGCAGTACTTC
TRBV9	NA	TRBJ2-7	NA	CASSARGGVRSQDEQYF	TGTGCCAGCAGCGCGAGGGGGGGGGTCCGATCTCAGGACGAGCAGTACTTC
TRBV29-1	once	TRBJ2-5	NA	CSVGTMYQETQYF	TGCAGTGTGGGGACAATGTACCAAGAGACCCAGTACTTC
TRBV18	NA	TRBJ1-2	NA	CASSSTGPERDGYTF	TGTGCCAGCTCATCGACAGGTCCCGAACGGGATGGCTACACCTTC
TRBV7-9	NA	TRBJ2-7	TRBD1	CASSPPDRDRLVYEQYF	TGTGCCAGCAGCCCACCCGACCGGGACAGGTTAGTCTACGAGCAGTACTTC
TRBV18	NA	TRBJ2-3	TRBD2	CASSPKASGSADTQYF	TGTGCCAGCTCACCAAAGGCTAGCGGGAGCGCAGATACGCAGTATTTT
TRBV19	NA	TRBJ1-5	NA	CASIGDSNQPQHF	TGTGCCAGTATTGGGGACAGCAATCAGCCCCAGCATTTT
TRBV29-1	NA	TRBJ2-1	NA	CSVVQASSYNEQFF	TGCAGCGTTGTGCAGGCCAGCTCCTACAATGAGCAGTTCTTC
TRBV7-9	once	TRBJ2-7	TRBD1	CASSLTGSGSREQYF	TGTGCCAGCAGCTTGACAGGGAGTGGGTCCCGAGAGCAGTACTTC
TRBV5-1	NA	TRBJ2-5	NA	CASSLDKRPLNQETQYF	TGCGCCAGCAGCTTAGACAAGCGCCCACTCAACCAAGAGACCCAGTACTTC
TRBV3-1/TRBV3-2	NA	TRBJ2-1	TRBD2	CASSQTGTSGRTTRGEQFF	TGTGCCAGCAGCCAAACCGGGACTAGCGGGAGAACGACGCGTGGTGAGCAGTTCTTC
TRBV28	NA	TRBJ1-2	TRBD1	CASSSWDRGLNGYTF	TGTGCCAGCAGTTCGTGGGACAGGGGGCTAAACGGCTACACCTTC
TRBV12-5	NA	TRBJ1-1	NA	CASGLEQGIEAFF	TGTGCTAGTGGTTTGGAACAGGGCATTGAAGCTTTCTTT
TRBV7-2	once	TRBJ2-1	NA	CASSLGAGDEQFF	TGTGCCAGCAGCTTAGGGGCGGGCGATGAGCAGTTCTTC
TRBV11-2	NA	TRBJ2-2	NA	CASSLGRLLGGNTGELFF	TGTGCCAGCAGCTTAGGGCGGCTACTCGGGGGGAACACCGGGGAGCTGTTTTTT
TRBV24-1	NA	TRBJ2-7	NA	CATSDRRDGSYEQYF	TGTGCCACCAGTGATCGGCGGGACGGCTCCTACGAGCAGTACTTC
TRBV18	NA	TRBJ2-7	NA	CASSPVGDEQYF	TGTGCCAGCTCACCAGTCGGGGACGAGCAGTACTTC
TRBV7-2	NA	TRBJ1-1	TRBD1	CASSLEGQGARTEAFF	TGTGCCAGCAGCTTAGAGGGTCAGGGGGCGAGGACTGAAGCTTTCTTT
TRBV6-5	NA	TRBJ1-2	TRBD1	CASTLGQGFDYGYTF	TGTGCCAGCACCCTGGGACAGGGGTTTGACTATGGCTACACCTTC
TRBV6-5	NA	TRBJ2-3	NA	CASSPLASVTDTQYF	TGTGCCAGCAGTCCACTAGCCTCCGTCACAGATACGCAGTATTTT
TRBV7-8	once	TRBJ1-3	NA	CASSSSGYSGNTIYF	TGTGCCAGCAGCTCGAGTGGGTACTCTGGAAACACCATATATTTT
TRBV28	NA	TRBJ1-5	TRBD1	CASSPAGQGSNQPQHF	TGTGCCAGCAGTCCAGCGGGACAGGGGTCGAATCAGCCCCAGCATTTT
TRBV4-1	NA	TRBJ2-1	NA	CASSQAVIARLKFF	TGCGCCAGCAGCCAAGCCGTGATAGCCCGGTTGAAGTTCTTC
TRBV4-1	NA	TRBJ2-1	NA	CASSQEGARGSYNEQFF	TGCGCCAGCAGCCAAGAAGGAGCTAGGGGCTCCTACAATGAGCAGTTCTTC
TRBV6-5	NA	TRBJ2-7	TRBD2	CASRTSGRHEQYF	TGTGCCAGCAGAACTAGCGGGAGACACGAGCAGTACTTC
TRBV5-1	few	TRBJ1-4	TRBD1	CASSLTRDSYNEKLFF	TGCGCCAGCAGCCTCACCCGGGACAGCTATAATGAAAAACTGTTTTTT
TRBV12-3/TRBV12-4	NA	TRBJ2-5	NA	CASSPQQETQYF	TGTGCCAGCAGTCCGCAACAAGAGACCCAGTACTTC
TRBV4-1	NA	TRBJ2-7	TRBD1	CASSLGTGADEQYF	TGCGCCAGCAGCCTCGGGACAGGGGCCGACGAGCAGTACTTC
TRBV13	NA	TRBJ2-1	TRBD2	CASSFRTSGSYEQFF	TGTGCCAGCAGCTTCCGGACTAGCGGGAGCTATGAGCAGTTCTTC
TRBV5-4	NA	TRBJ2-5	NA	CASSPSGGARETQYF	TGTGCCAGCAGCCCTTCCGGCGGGGCGCGAGAGACCCAGTACTTC
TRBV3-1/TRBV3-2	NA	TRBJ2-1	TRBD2	CASSHSSGGDEQFF	TGTGCCAGCAGCCATTCTAGCGGTGGCGATGAGCAGTTCTTC
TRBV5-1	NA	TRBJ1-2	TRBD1	CASRGPKDRVDYGYTF	TGCGCCAGCAGGGGTCCGAAGGACAGGGTAGACTATGGCTACACCTTC
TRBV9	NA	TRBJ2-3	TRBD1	CASSVGTGLRTDTQYF	TGTGCCAGCAGCGTAGGGACAGGTTTACGCACAGATACGCAGTATTTT
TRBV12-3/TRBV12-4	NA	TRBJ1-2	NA	CASLGDEAYGYTF	TGTGCCAGCCTCGGGGACGAAGCCTATGGCTACACCTTC